This is a list of T cell receptor beta chains from one sample in a study of blood T cells in healthy people across ages. TCRdb used MiXCR to reprocess the 5' RACE reads, holding one entry per CDR3 protein. Here the sample spans some 1.7 million distinct CDR3 sequences, roughly 27% being singletons. The sequenced sample was blood. The receptors come from a woman younger than 45 in good health. Both conserved end residues are part of each CDR3. Each record gives: V gene, J gene, CDR3 protein.

v_gene: TRBV13
j_gene: TRBJ2-1
CDR3aa: CASSPASGRFNEQFF

v_gene: TRBV10-3
j_gene: TRBJ2-7
CDR3aa: CAISEFTTGSNHEQYF

v_gene: TRBV29-1
j_gene: TRBJ1-2
CDR3aa: CSVEAQGFNGYTF

v_gene: TRBV7-9
j_gene: TRBJ2-3
CDR3aa: CASSFEDTFTDTQYF

v_gene: TRBV24-1
j_gene: TRBJ2-2
CDR3aa: CATSDLATELGGELFF

v_gene: TRBV7-9
j_gene: TRBJ2-1
CDR3aa: CACSTSGGAQSQFF

v_gene: TRBV20-1
j_gene: TRBJ2-3
CDR3aa: CSARDARGRATDTQYF

v_gene: TRBV27
j_gene: TRBJ2-1
CDR3aa: CASSLSINQNEQFF

v_gene: TRBV19
j_gene: TRBJ2-1
CDR3aa: CASSPRGGNIIGNNEQFF

v_gene: TRBV5-5
j_gene: TRBJ2-3
CDR3aa: CASSLQGHTQYF

v_gene: TRBV10-3
j_gene: TRBJ2-1
CDR3aa: CAINAKLGTASRDRNCDEQFF

v_gene: TRBV27
j_gene: TRBJ1-2
CDR3aa: CASGFAAPKGYTF

v_gene: TRBV20-1
j_gene: TRBJ2-5
CDR3aa: CSALGFPPGQGGFETQYF

v_gene: TRBV15
j_gene: TRBJ1-1
CDR3aa: CATSRGPGGRNTEAFF

v_gene: TRBV12-3/TRBV12-4
j_gene: TRBJ2-1
CDR3aa: CASSSNLAGGLAEQFF

v_gene: TRBV21-1
j_gene: TRBJ1-2
CDR3aa: CASILKGPNYGYTF

v_gene: TRBV27
j_gene: TRBJ2-7
CDR3aa: CASTPGTSATYEQYF

v_gene: TRBV19
j_gene: TRBJ2-1
CDR3aa: CASSVTGTTVDNEQFF

v_gene: TRBV14
j_gene: TRBJ2-7
CDR3aa: CAGSQENTAYEQYF

v_gene: TRBV20-1
j_gene: TRBJ2-3
CDR3aa: CSASTVEDTQYF

v_gene: TRBV7-9
j_gene: TRBJ2-3
CDR3aa: CASSLAWDRESTDTQYF

v_gene: TRBV3-1
j_gene: TRBJ2-3
CDR3aa: CASSQEGDTQYF

v_gene: TRBV3-1
j_gene: TRBJ1-2
CDR3aa: CASSRGQLNYGYTF

v_gene: TRBV2
j_gene: TRBJ1-4
CDR3aa: CASTVEGSFGEKLFF

v_gene: TRBV3-1
j_gene: TRBJ1-6
CDR3aa: CASSYGGQDSPLHF

v_gene: TRBV10-2
j_gene: TRBJ2-3
CDR3aa: CASSESTSADTQYF

v_gene: TRBV29-1
j_gene: TRBJ1-2
CDR3aa: CSVSRTNYGYTF

v_gene: TRBV7-2
j_gene: TRBJ1-4
CDR3aa: CASSLAPSGGEKLFF

v_gene: TRBV20-1
j_gene: TRBJ2-4
CDR3aa: CSARGDGFKNIQYF

v_gene: TRBV28
j_gene: TRBJ2-1
CDR3aa: CASSLGGNLNEQFF

v_gene: TRBV10-3
j_gene: TRBJ2-5
CDR3aa: CAIRTGTEETQYF

v_gene: TRBV5-1
j_gene: TRBJ2-3
CDR3aa: CANSEIGTSADTQYF

v_gene: TRBV20-1
j_gene: TRBJ2-3
CDR3aa: CSAGPGTSGRDGTDTQYF

v_gene: TRBV6-6
j_gene: TRBJ1-1
CDR3aa: CASSPGTVAEAFF

v_gene: TRBV7-9
j_gene: TRBJ2-7
CDR3aa: CASSRSGDYEQYF

v_gene: TRBV7-3
j_gene: TRBJ2-1
CDR3aa: CASSSLLGERNEQFF

v_gene: TRBV29-1
j_gene: TRBJ2-1
CDR3aa: CSVEGSTVGFGNEQFF

v_gene: TRBV25-1
j_gene: TRBJ2-7
CDR3aa: CASRGYRPYEQYF

v_gene: TRBV25-1
j_gene: TRBJ1-5
CDR3aa: CASSEWGLNQPQHF

v_gene: TRBV19
j_gene: TRBJ2-1
CDR3aa: CASRPGVGNLWDEQFF